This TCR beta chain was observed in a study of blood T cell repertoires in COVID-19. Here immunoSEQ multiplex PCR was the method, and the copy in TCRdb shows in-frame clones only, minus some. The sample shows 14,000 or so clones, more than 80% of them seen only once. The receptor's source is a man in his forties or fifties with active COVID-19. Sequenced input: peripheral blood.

In DNA, the CDR3 is TGTGCCAGCAGGGGAGGACTAGCGGGAGACGGTGAGCAGTTCTTC. Protein sequence: CASRGGLAGDGEQFF. The V and J genes are TRBV2 and TRBJ2-1, with TRBD2 matching 13 bases. V trimming: 6 bases; J trimming: 9 bases; junction bases outside the gene matches: 8. Per germline, CDR1 SNHLY and CDR2 FYNNEI. The CDR3 is made up of 15 amino acids. The full variable domain, in which reference TRBV2 and TRBJ2-1 provide the parts outside the CDR3, is EPEVTQTPSHQVTQMGQEVILRCVPISNHLYFYWYRQILGQKVEFLVSFYNNEISEKSEIFDDQFSVERPDGSNFTLKIRSTKLEDSAMYFCASRGGLAGDGEQFFGPGTRLTVL.